This T cell receptor beta chain was profiled in a study of human T cells and chemical hapten exposure. TCRdb called the RACE reads again in MiXCR, with one record for every CDR3 protein. The table has approximately 400,000 distinct CDR3 sequences, 5.1% seen once. Trimming stripped 6 bases from V and 5 bases from J, with 13 bases between. Germline V gene lookup returns CDR1 MDHEN and CDR2 SYDVKM. The CDR3 loop spans 13 amino acids. Noted time point: pre-sensitization, week 0. Treatment denoted: therapeutic diphenylcyclopropenone sensitization with weekly scalp DPC. The sequences come from whole blood, collected in connection with sensitization to the hapten diphenylcyclopropenone (DPC). This chain uses TRBV28 with TRBJ2-5, with D tentatively TRBD1 (6 bases). This receptor was obtained from a woman between 50 and 59 years old with alopecia areata. Some clones in this sample may be carry-over from other donors' samples. CDR3 coding DNA: TGTGCCAGCAGGGGGGCCTCGGGGGAGACCCAGTACTTC. It translates to CASRGASGETQYF. The complete variable domain, with remaining parts taken from reference TRBV28 and TRBJ2-5, reads DVKVTQSSRYLVKRTGEKVFLECVQDMDHENMFWYRQDPGLGLRLIYFSYDVKMKEKGDIPEGYSVSREKKERFSLILESASTNQTSMYLCASRGASGETQYFGPGTRLLVL.